This passage covers 7 T cell receptor beta chains from one sample sequenced in a study of blood T cell repertoires in COVID-19. TCRdb keeps only in-frame clones here, not all; method: immunoSEQ multiplex PCR. This sample has tens of thousands of clones, with roughly 76% found just once. What was sequenced was peripheral blood. The receptors were gathered from a woman in her forties or fifties with acute or convalescent COVID-19.

Notes on this clone: The junction departs from germline at one end; a sequencing error may be responsible. The J gene is TRBJ1-1, the V gene TRBV10-3, with TRBD1 identical over 7 bases. This CDR3 contains 15 residues. Germline CDR1 ENHRY, CDR2 SYGVKD. The DNA of the CDR3 is TGTGCCATCAGTGGAGGCGGCAGGGGGAACCCTGAAGCTTTCTTT. Translated: CAISGGGRGNPEAFF.

The chain is built from TRBV7-2 and TRBJ2-3; TRBD1 agrees at 9 bases. The CDR3 length is 15 residues. Looked up from germline, CDR1 is SGHTA and CDR2 is FQGNSA. The junction had 6 bases not matched to a gene; V was cut back by 5 bases and J by 3 bases. In DNA, the CDR3 is TGTGCCAGCAGCCGGGGACAGGGAATTACAGATACGCAGTATTTT. This encodes CASSRGQGITDTQYF.

This chain joins TRBV15 and TRBJ2-7; 9 bases are a match to TRBD1. Per the germline V gene, CDR1 is LNHNV and CDR2 is YYDKDF (reference sequence). V shed 5 bases and J 3 bases; nucleotides not matched to a gene: 11. CDR3 length: 16 amino acids. CDR3: CATSATPGTGSYEQYF. The CDR3 nucleotides read TGTGCCACCAGCGCCACACCCGGGACAGGGAGCTACGAGCAGTACTTC.

V is TRBV30 and J is TRBJ1-5, with a tentative D call TRBD1 (5 bases). V lost 6 bases, J lost 2 bases, and 14 bases lay in between. The CDR3 spans 14 residues. The germline CDR1 and CDR2 sequences are GTSNPN and SVGIG (reference sequence). The CDR3 DNA is TGTGCCTGTTGGGGGGGAGGACGCAATCAGCCCCAGCATTTT. Its protein product is CACWGGGRNQPQHF.

This chain uses TRBV30 with TRBJ1-2, with D unresolved. In germline, CDR1 is GTSNPN, CDR2 SVGIG (reference sequence). The length of the CDR3 is 14 residues. The V end was cut by 6 bases, the J end by 4 bases, with 18 bases between. CDR3 bases: TGTGCCTGCCTTGGCGCGGCCCGTTCCTATGGCTACACCTTC. Encoded protein: CACLGAARSYGYTF.

The V and J genes are TRBV7-2 and TRBJ2-3; 9 nucleotides match TRBD1. The CDR3 sequence is 14 residues long. The V gene end was trimmed by 4 bases and the J gene end by 3 bases; junction bases not matched to a gene: 2. Germline V gives CDR1 SGHTA, CDR2 FQGNSA. CDR3 sequence reads: CASSWGQGTDTQYF. The DNA for the CDR3 is TGTGCCAGCAGCTGGGGACAGGGAACAGATACGCAGTATTTT.

This clone was detected only once. This chain uses TRBV5-1 with TRBJ1-2; D possibly corresponds to TRBD1 (5 bases). Germline lookup yields CDR1 SGHRS and CDR2 YFSETQ. Trimming pared 4 bases from V and 2 bases from J, leaving 15 bases between. The CDR3 consists of 15 residues. CDR3: CASSPGDGGNYGYTF. CDR3 bases: TGCGCCAGCAGCCCCGGGGACGGGGGGAACTATGGCTACACCTTC.